What follows are 15 T cell receptor beta chains derived from one specimen sequenced in a study of molecular identifiers for immune sequencing clone quantification. One entry per CDR3 protein results from TCRdb running MiXCR on the PCR reads. The sample gives hundreds of thousands of distinct CDR3 sequences, about 25% of which show up once; 0.78% is in the top ten. Sequences were obtained from naive CD8+ T cells from blood, with Jurkat cell RNA spiked in. Subset noted: FACS-sorted CD8+CD4-CCR7+CD45RA+ naive T cells. These receptors all come from a human donor in good health. Some libraries in this study had Jurkat cell RNA spiked in.

This clonotype was observed at least ten times. V and J are TRBV7-2 and TRBJ2-3; 13 bases line up with TRBD2. This CDR3 has 19 amino acids. CDR1 is SGHTA, CDR2 FQGNSA, per germline. V was pared by 4 bases and J by 2 bases, with 12 bases of the junction left unmatched. CDR3 amino acids: CASSSAFVGTSGATDTQYF. In nucleotides, the CDR3 is TGTGCCAGCAGCTCCGCGTTCGTAGGGACTAGCGGGGCCACAGATACGCAGTATTTT.

This clonotype was seen at least ten times. CDR3 nucleotide sequence: TGTGCCAGCAGTTGGCTCAGGGCCGGAGAGACCCAGTACTTC. Residues: CASSWLRAGETQYF. The chain combines TRBV27 with TRBJ2-5, with D possibly TRBD1 on 5 matching bases. CDR3 size: 14 residues. Per germline, CDR1 MNHEY and CDR2 SMNVEV (reference sequence). Trimming took off 4 bases at V and 4 bases at J, with 13 bases between the two ends.

In the case of this clonotype: Sequence at one end of the junction differs from germline and may be a read error. The rearrangement joins TRBV18 to TRBJ1-1; D remains ambiguous. CDR1 KGHSH and CDR2 LQKENI come from the germline V gene. This CDR3 has 12 residues. The CDR3: CTSSPGNTEAFF. The CDR3 region has the DNA TGTACCAGCTCACCGGGGAACACTGAAGCTTTCTTT.

The chain carries TRBV7-2 and TRBJ2-1; D may correspond to TRBD1 or TRBD2 (5 bases each). The V gene's germline CDR1 is SGHTA and CDR2 FQGNSA. The CDR3 consists of 15 residues. Between the trimmed V and J ends, which lost 2 bases and 4 bases, there was a span of 12 bases. Here the CDR3 DNA reads TGTGCCAGCAGCTTAATGGGGACCAGTTACAATGAGCAGTTCTTC. This translates into CASSLMGTSYNEQFF.

There are many counts of this clonotype. The chain combines TRBV10-2 with TRBJ1-2; 7 bases match TRBD1. V was pared by 3 bases and J by 0 bases, with 4 bases of the junction left unmatched. CDR3 length: 15 residues. From germline, CDR1 is WSHSY and CDR2 SAAADI. CDR3 region: CASSDEGASNYGYTF. The DNA for the CDR3 is TGCGCCAGCAGTGACGAGGGGGCTTCTAACTATGGCTACACCTTC.

V and J are TRBV19 and TRBJ1-5; possible D gene TRBD1, 5 bases. V lost 0 bases and J lost 2, with 11 bases in between. From germline, CDR1 is LNHDA and CDR2 SQIVND (reference sequence). CDR3 length: 16 amino acids. The CDR3 is CASSIDGGFGNQPQHF. The CDR3 region has the DNA TGTGCCAGTAGTATAGACGGGGGGTTCGGCAATCAGCCCCAGCATTTT.

In its sample, this clonotype was seen many times. The V and J genes are TRBV20-1 and TRBJ2-7; D may be TRBD2 (5 bases). V dropped 4 bases and J dropped 3 bases, with 13 bases sitting between them. The CDR3 sequence is 13 residues long. Looked up from germline, CDR1 is DFQATT and CDR2 is SNEGSKA (reference sequence). DNA for the CDR3: TGCAGTGCTATCGGACGGGAATTCTACGAGCAGTACTTC. Translated: CSAIGREFYEQYF.

The table lists this clonotype with many counts. V gene TRBV4-3 combines with J gene TRBJ2-1, with TRBD1 matching 8 bases. The germline gives CDR1 LGHNA, CDR2 YSLEER. The CDR3 is 15 amino acids. After removal of 0 bases from V and 10 bases from J, the junction contained 8 bases not matched to a gene. CDR3 sequence (DNA): TGCGCCAGCAGCCAAGATCCAGGGACAGGAGAAGAGCAGTTCTTC. It yields the protein CASSQDPGTGEEQFF.

Details on this clonotype: The junction departs from germline at one end; a sequencing error may be responsible. The chain combines TRBV5-3 with TRBJ2-1; the match to TRBD2 covers 7 bases. TRBV5-3 has ORF status, its function being uncertain. The CDR3 covers 15 residues. CDR3 amino acids: CASNLGGSPWVGQFF. The CDR3 DNA reads as TGCGCCAGCAACTTGGGCGGGAGTCCGTGGGTGGGGCAGTTCTTC.

Many counts were recorded for this clonotype. The chain links TRBV12-3 or TRBV12-4 to TRBJ2-5; D unclear. CDR3 length: 14 amino acids. V was cut by 6 bases and J by 5 bases, with 16 bases left in between. The DNA for the CDR3 is TGTGCCAGCAGAACTGGGCTCCTCCGGGAGACCCAGTACTTC. Amino acids: CASRTGLLRETQYF.

This clonotype is a singleton in its sample. A much larger clone is a single base away; this may be a read error. This rearrangement joins TRBV7-9 to TRBJ2-3, with a tentative D call TRBD1 (5 bases). V lost 5 bases and J 7 bases, leaving 13 bases between the germline ends. Per germline, CDR1 SEHNR and CDR2 FQNEAQ (reference sequence). The CDR3 is 13 residues long. The CDR3 DNA is TGTGCCAGCAGCCTCCAGGGTGCGCATACGCAGTATTTT. Translated, it gives CASSLQGAHTQYF. Drawing the rest from reference TRBV7-9 and TRBJ2-3, the complete variable domain is DTGVSQNPRHKITKRGQNVTFRCDPISEHNRLYWYRQTLGQGPEFLTYFQNEAQLEKSRLLSDRFSAERPKGSFSTLEIQRTEQGDSAMYLCASSLQGAHTQYFGPGTRLTVL.

This clonotype was counted a few times. The V and J genes are TRBV30 and TRBJ1-4; D unclear. The CDR3 loop spans 14 amino acids. Germline CDR1 GTSNPN, CDR2 SVGIG (reference sequence). Trimming removed 0 bases from V and 7 bases from J, with 12 bases in between. CDR3: CAWSVRALAEKLFF. The CDR3 DNA reads as TGTGCCTGGAGTGTAAGGGCCCTGGCTGAAAAACTGTTTTTT.

This chain joins TRBV9 and TRBJ2-2; 11 bases are a match to TRBD2. The V gene's germline CDR1 is SGDLS and CDR2 YYNGEE. This CDR3 is 17 amino acids long. V dropped 2 bases and J dropped 0; count of bases not matched to a gene: 3. CDR3 DNA: TGTGCCAGCAGCGTTCGACTAGCGGGGACGAACACCGGGGAGCTGTTTTTT. It codes for CASSVRLAGTNTGELFF. Based on the CDR3 plus reference TRBV9 and TRBJ2-2, the full variable domain is DSGVTQTPKHLITATGQRVTLRCSPRSGDLSVYWYQQSLDQGLQFLIQYYNGEERAKGNILERFSAQQFPDLHSELNLSSLELGDSALYFCASSVRLAGTNTGELFFGEGSRLTVL.

V gene TRBV19 combines with J gene TRBJ2-6; D may be TRBD2 (5 bases). V dropped 6 bases and J dropped 0 bases, with 12 bases sitting between them. Germline V gene sequence: CDR1 LNHDA, CDR2 SQIVND (reference sequence). The CDR3 is 16 amino acids. The CDR3: CASSGLRVSGANVLTF. CDR3 DNA: TGTGCCAGTAGCGGTCTGAGGGTCTCTGGGGCCAACGTCCTGACTTTC. Full variable domain (outside the CDR3, taken from reference TRBV19 and TRBJ2-6): DGGITQSPKYLFRKEGQNVTLSCEQNLNHDAMYWYRQDPGQGLRLIYYSQIVNDFQKGDIAEGYSVSREKKESFPLTVTSAQKNPTAFYLCASSGLRVSGANVLTFGAGSRLTVL.

This clonotype was seen only a few times. The chain has TRBV4-1 and TRBJ2-1; D may be TRBD2 (6 bases). The germline V gene has CDR1 MGHRA and CDR2 YSYEKL. V was trimmed by 0 bases and J by 3 bases, leaving 12 bases between them. The CDR3 contains 16 residues. The chain's CDR3 is CASSQDPGVYYNEQFF. The CDR3 region has the DNA TGCGCCAGCAGCCAAGATCCGGGGGTTTACTACAATGAGCAGTTCTTC.